Below, one T cell receptor beta chain is given with its context. The table lists this clonotype with a few counts. This clone's antigen is unknown. Per-base qualities were not stored, and no clone one base away is much larger. The data were obtained in a study of blood T cells in healthy people across ages (dated by TCRdb to 2014 to 2015). As for the study more broadly: In model experiments, template switching captured about one uniquely barcoded TCR beta cDNA molecule for every two T cells. To track age-related changes in TCR beta repertoire diversity, the study relied on deep sequencing normalized with unique cDNA molecular identifiers. The donors were divided into four age groups: young (average around 15 years), middle-aged (about 40), aged (62) and long-lived (82). To avoid experimental bias, donors of different ages were randomly spread across the sequencing lanes. The study analyzed two additional independent replicas of 1 million unique cDNA reads from the same blood draw for two donors, one aged 18 to 30 and one aged 80 or older. The study at large found these results: Estimates of total diversity from one million sequenced T cells were regarded as lower bounds and underestimates. Compared with the aged group, the long-lived group had more naive CD4+ T cells, fewer expanded clones and increased TCR diversity, suggesting age selection. Conclusive comparison of naive and antigen-experienced compartments was prevented by the profiling of bulk unsorted PBMCs. A strong correlation was found between observed TCR beta diversity and the percentage of naive T cells measured by flow cytometry. Observed TCR beta diversity per million T cells fell roughly linearly with age, and a significant reduction was already apparent by age around 40. The CMV infection status of donors was not known, potentially confounding age-related changes in expanded clonotypes.

Libraries came from 5' RACE. TCRdb lists the instrument as Illumina HiSeq 2500. The second PCR ran for about 6 to 12 cycles and used a J-beta primer mix along with a sample-barcoded 5' primer. A template-switch 5' adaptor carrying 12 random nucleotides introduced a unique molecular identifier onto each TCR beta cDNA molecule. Each sample yielded at least 2.5 million CDR3-containing paired-end reads. First-strand cDNA was synthesized from all RNA with the Mint cDNA synthesis kit, primed by a TRBC-specific oligonucleotide. All cDNA was treated with uracil-DNA glycosylase and then went through a first 18-cycle PCR with the universal primers M1SS and BC2_uni_R. Regarding the original processing steps: For normalization, 1 million high-quality reads were randomly selected from each sample, with every read carrying a distinct molecular identifier. Instead of being binned into consensus sequences, reads with shared molecular identifiers were discarded. MiTCR, set to a Q25 quality threshold and the strictest error-elimination algorithm, was used for CDR3 identification, clonotype clustering and error correction. Lower-bound total TCR beta diversity was estimated with a nonparametric unseen species model using Euler transformation. TCRdb reprocessed the public reads (quality trimming at Q25 with fastp, clone calling with MiXCR) and kept in-frame beta chains. When rows share a CDR3 protein, they turn into one entry using the most common DNA and genes. The V and J calls were determined by TCRdb, not by the authors. Here the sample has 600,000 to 800,000 distinct CDR3 sequences; 20% to 25% occur a single time. The ten largest clones capture roughly 3.6% of the sample.

From its cysteine to its phenylalanine, the CDR3 spans 16 amino acids. Only the CDR3 portion is preserved as DNA: 48 bases, with reading frame beginning at the first base. CDR1 and CDR2, per the germline V gene, are SGHDT and YYEEEE. V and J are trimmed by 4 bases and 3 bases, and the gene matches miss 8 bases of the junction. Systemically healthy Caucasian individuals from Russia, approximately 39 in total and aged roughly 6 to 90 years, were included as donors. About 10 milliliters of peripheral blood were drawn from each donor into EDTA-treated Vacutainer tubes. Ficoll-Paque density-gradient centrifugation was used to isolate PBMCs, with at least 6 million obtained per sample. Total RNA, at least 5 micrograms per sample, was extracted from PBMCs with Trizol reagent. For every donor, an aliquot of PBMCs went through flow cytometry to measure the percentages of naive CD45RAhigh/CD27high T cells.

This clonotype was sampled from a man between 65 and 85 years old in good health. The sequence is built from TRBV5-6 and TRBJ2-3; 10 central nucleotides agree with TRBD1. Sequencing was done on a sample of blood. The CDR3 has the sequence CASSLRDRGGTDTQYF. DNA sequence: TGTGCCAGCAGCCTCCGGGACAGGGGAGGGACAGATACGCAGTATTTT.